This T cell receptor (beta chain) appears in the sequencing data of a study of OX40 agonist ivuxolimab in advanced cancers. Study-wide context: Prior anti-PD-1, anti-PD-L1 or anti-CTLA-4 therapy did not bar entry, and more than 35% had some.

Points on this clone: Its antigen is unknown.

The study, taken as a whole, reports: Partial responders treated at 0.1-3.0 mg/kg exhibited clonal expansion among the lowest measured.

Autoimmune disease history or systemic immunosuppression excluded patients. There are 13 residues in the CDR3. The germline CDR1 and CDR2 sequences are MDHEN and SYDVKM. Trimming pared 0 bases from V and 3 bases from J, leaving 6 bases between. Some clones are missing from TCRdb's copy, which holds only in-frame ones; the method was immunoSEQ multiplex PCR. Of tens of thousands of clones listed, roughly 87% are singletons. The receptor comes from an adult with an advanced solid tumor such as melanoma, head and neck, liver or kidney cancer. This rearrangement joins TRBV28 to TRBJ2-7, with no clear D. The sequenced sample was CD4+ or CD8+ T cells sorted from blood, obtained in a trial of the OX40 agonist ivuxolimab. For the CDR3, the DNA is TGTGCCAGCAGTTTATGGGGGTTCTACGAGCAGTACTTC. It specifies CASSLWGFYEQYF.